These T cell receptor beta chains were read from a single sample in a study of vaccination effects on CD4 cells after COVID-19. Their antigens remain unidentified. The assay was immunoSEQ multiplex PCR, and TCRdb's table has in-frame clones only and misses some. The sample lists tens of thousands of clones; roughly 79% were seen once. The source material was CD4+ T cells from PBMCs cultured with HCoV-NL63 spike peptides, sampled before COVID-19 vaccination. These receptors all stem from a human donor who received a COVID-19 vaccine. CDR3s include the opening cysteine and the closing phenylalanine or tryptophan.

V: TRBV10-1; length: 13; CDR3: CASSRRVSDEQFF
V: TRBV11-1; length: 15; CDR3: CASSRGQGVGDTQYF
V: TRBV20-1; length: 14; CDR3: CSASDYGGNTEAFF
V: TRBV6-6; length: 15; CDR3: CASRPQGVWTEKLFF
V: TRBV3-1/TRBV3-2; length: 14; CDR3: CASSQDGGGSPLHF
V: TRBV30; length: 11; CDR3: CAYSMNYGYTF
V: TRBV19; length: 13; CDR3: CASSILGFHEQFF
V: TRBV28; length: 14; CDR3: CASPMGCPKNIQYF
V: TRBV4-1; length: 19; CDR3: CASSPSASGGATGATEAFF
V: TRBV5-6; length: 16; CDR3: CASSAVGQPNSYGYTF
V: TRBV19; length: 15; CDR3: CASTLSGGPYNEQFF
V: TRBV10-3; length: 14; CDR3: CAAAGGDSGNTIYF
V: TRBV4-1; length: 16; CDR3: CASSQFPGLPNQPQHF
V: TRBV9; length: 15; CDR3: CASSVDRTSNEKLFF
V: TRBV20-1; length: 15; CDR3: CSASSTGGGNQPQHF
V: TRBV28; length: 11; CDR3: CASSSRPELFF
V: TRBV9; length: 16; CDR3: CASSDHGQGPAGELFF
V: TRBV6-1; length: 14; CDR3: CASSEGIRGYGYTF
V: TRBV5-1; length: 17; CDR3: CASSLDPQGATAYGYTF
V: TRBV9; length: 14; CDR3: CASSVVGGSNEQFF
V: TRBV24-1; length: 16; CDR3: CATSSGQGAGRYIQYF
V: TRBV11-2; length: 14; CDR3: CASSLDPTVYGYTF
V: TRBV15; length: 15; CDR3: CATSGRGTGEREQFF
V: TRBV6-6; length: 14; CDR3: CASSYPRDIEKLFF
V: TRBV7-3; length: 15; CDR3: CASSTGTGDYNEQFF
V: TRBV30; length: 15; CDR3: CAGQPGQGLNTEAFF
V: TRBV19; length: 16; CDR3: CASSMDPPATNEKLFF
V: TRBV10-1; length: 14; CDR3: CASMRTANTGELFF
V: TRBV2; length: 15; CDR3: CASTLLATNTGELFF
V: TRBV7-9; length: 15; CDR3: CASRIGLAGQETQYF
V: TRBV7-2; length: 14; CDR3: CASKRTGGESPLHF
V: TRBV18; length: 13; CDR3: CASSPGGDNEQFF
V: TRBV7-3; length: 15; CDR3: CASSLYGTSSETQYF
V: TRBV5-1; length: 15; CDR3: CASSPNTGRWEKLFF
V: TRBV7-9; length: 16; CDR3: CASSHTSLSPYNEQFF
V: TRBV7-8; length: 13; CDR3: CASSPATGAPLHF
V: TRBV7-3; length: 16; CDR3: CASSFSTSGYYNEQFF
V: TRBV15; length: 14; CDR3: CATSIQTTNEKLFF
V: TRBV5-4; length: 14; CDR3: CASSLENREETQYF
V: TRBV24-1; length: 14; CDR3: CATGPLTGGDTQYF
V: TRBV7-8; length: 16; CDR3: CASSRGLAVTYNEQFF
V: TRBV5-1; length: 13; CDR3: CASSGVVQETQYF
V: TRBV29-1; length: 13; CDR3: CSATGTSNEKLFF
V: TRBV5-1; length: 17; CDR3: CASSLDNRGLDNSPLHF
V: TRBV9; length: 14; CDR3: CASSVVGGPDGYTF
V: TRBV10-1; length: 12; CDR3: CASSPGNTEAFF